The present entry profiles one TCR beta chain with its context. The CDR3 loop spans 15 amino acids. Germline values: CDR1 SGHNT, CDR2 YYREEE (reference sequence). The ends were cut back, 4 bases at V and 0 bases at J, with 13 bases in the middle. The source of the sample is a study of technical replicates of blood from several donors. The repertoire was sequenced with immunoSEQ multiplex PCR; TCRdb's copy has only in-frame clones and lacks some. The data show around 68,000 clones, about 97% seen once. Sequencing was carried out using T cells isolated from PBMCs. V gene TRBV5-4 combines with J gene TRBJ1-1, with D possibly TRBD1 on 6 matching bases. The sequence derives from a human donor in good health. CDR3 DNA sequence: TGTGCCAGCAGCCAGCCGGGACAAATGAACACTGAAGCTTTCTTT. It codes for CASSQPGQMNTEAFF. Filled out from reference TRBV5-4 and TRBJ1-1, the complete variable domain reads ETGVTQSPTHLIKTRGQQVTLRCSSQSGHNTVSWYQQALGQGPQFIFQYYREEENGRGNFPPRFSGLQFPNYSSELNVNALELDDSALYLCASSQPGQMNTEAFFGQGTRLTVV.